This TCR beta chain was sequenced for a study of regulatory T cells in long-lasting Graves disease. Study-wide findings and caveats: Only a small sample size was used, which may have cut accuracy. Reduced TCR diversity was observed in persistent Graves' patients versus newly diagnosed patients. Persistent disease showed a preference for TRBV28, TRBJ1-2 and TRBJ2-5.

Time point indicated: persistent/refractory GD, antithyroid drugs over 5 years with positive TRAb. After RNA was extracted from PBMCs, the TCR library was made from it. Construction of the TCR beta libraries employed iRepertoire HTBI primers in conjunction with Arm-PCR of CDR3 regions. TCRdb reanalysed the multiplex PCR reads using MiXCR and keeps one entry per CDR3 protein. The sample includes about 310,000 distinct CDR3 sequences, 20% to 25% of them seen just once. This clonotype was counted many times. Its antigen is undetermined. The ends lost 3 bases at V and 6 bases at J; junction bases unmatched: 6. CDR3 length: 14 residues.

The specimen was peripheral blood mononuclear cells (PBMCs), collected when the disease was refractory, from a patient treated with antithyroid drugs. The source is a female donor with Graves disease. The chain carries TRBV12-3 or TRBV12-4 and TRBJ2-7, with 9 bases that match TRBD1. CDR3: CASSFRTGEVEQYF. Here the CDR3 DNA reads TGTGCCAGCAGTTTTCGGACAGGGGAGGTCGAGCAGTACTTC.